This TCR beta chain was sequenced for a study of T cells after yellow fever vaccination. Study overall: SMART-Seq v4 Ultra Low Input prepared the low-cell-number fractions.

CDR1 is SGHRS and CDR2 is YFSETQ in the germline V gene. The CDR3 has 13 residues. V was cut by 5 bases and J by 4 bases, with 11 bases left in between. Template switching with 5'RACE generated the TCR cDNA and added a universal primer site and UMIs. TCRdb re-called the 5' RACE reads with MiXCR, one entry per CDR3 protein. The sample yields some 340,000 distinct CDR3 sequences, approximately 11% seen once. The sequence derives from a man in his late teens or twenties who received the YFV17D yellow fever vaccine. This rearrangement joins TRBV5-1 to TRBJ2-3, with no clear D. The sequences come from CD4+ T cells sorted from PBMCs, collected 45 days after the yellow fever booster vaccination. The CDR3 bases are TGCGCCAGCAGTCCACTCCTCTCAGATACGCAGTATTTT. As protein: CASSPLLSDTQYF.